Listed below are T cell receptor beta chains from one sample, sequenced in a study of cytomegalovirus exposure and HLA in healthy donors. Method: immunoSEQ multiplex PCR; TCRdb's copy keeps in-frame clones and lacks some. The data contain about 200,000 clones, roughly four fifths of them singletons. Source material: PBMCs. These receptors originate from a man in his forties in good health and CMV-seropositive. Both conserved end residues are part of each CDR3. A D gene is named only where the DNA matches it firmly.

>TRBJ2-1|.|TRBV6-5
CASSPRVDEQFF
>TRBJ1-1|TRBD1|TRBV29-1
CSVDPTGANTEAFF
>TRBJ2-7|TRBD2|TRBV7-9
CRTGASGSYEQYF
>TRBJ1-1|.|TRBV7-9
CASSLFGFNTEAFF
>TRBJ2-2|TRBD2|TRBV4-2
CASSLRGSGSGELFF
>TRBJ2-7|.|TRBV30
CAWSPKSSYEQYF
>TRBJ1-6|TRBD1|TRBV5-1
CASSLTTGSNSPLHF
>TRBJ1-4|.|TRBV19
CASSITGQTNEKLFF
>TRBJ1-5|.|TRBV7-9
CASSSPLTPQHF
>TRBJ2-5|.|TRBV18
CASSLRARETQYF
>TRBJ2-1|.|TRBV18
CASSPRTAYNEQFF
>TRBJ2-4|TRBD1|TRBV4-1
CASSRGTALAKNIQYF
>TRBJ1-5|.|TRBV10-3
CAISEFVPRGQPQHF
>TRBJ2-5|TRBD2|TRBV7-9
CATGLAGGETQYF
>TRBJ2-1|.|TRBV10-3
CAISESSGHHNEQFF
>TRBJ1-1|.|TRBV7-2
CASSKGQNTEAFF
>TRBJ1-2|.|TRBV25-1
CASSESGADGYTF
>TRBJ2-7|.|TRBV9
CASSAAPGWYEQYF
>TRBJ1-2|TRBD1|TRBV7-9
CASSLTEDRGHGGYTF
>TRBJ2-1|.|TRBV15
CATSRGTYSGNEQFF
>TRBJ1-2|.|TRBV7-3
CASSRVRDYGYTF
>TRBJ2-5|.|TRBV11-2
CASSSGVGQETQYF
>TRBJ2-1|.|TRBV18
CASSPAFNEQFF
>TRBJ1-1|TRBD1|TRBV5-1
CASSLGWGTGGLNTEAFF
>TRBJ2-5|.|TRBV28
CASSLLRWSSATTQYF
>TRBJ1-4|.|TRBV19
CAIRTAPF
>TRBJ2-1|TRBD2|TRBV4-1
CASSQGRPPGLPYNEQFF
>TRBJ2-7|.|TRBV5-6
CASSLWDNPYEQYF
>TRBJ1-5|.|TRBV6-5
CASSYSLNQPQHF
>TRBJ2-7|TRBD2|TRBV29-1
CSVGERGVAYEQYF
>TRBJ1-1|TRBD1|TRBV27
CASRVGQGNTEAFF
>TRBJ2-7|TRBD2|TRBV2
CASSEGPGLAFYEQYF
>TRBJ2-3|.|TRBV5-1
CASSLFAGATDTQYF
>TRBJ2-7|TRBD2|TRBV7-9
CSSSLPKRGAEQYF
>TRBJ2-2|TRBD1|TRBV6-1
CASRGQTNTGELFF
>TRBJ1-1|TRBD1|TRBV29-1
CSATGAFLMNTEAFF
>TRBJ1-1|.|TRBV2
CASSEARGNTEAFF
>TRBJ2-2|.|TRBV19
CASSIATGNTGELFF
>TRBJ1-2|TRBD1|TRBV29-1
CSALRTGEDGYTF
>TRBJ1-4|TRBD1|TRBV28
CASSLPGQGADNEKLFF
>TRBJ2-7|TRBD1|TRBV7-3
CASSLNTGAYEQYF
>TRBJ2-3|TRBD2|TRBV5-4
CASGATSGRAGDTQYF
>TRBJ2-1|.|TRBV7-9
CASSLIVREGGEQFF
>TRBJ1-4|TRBD1|TRBV18
CASSPGTGVPNEKLFF
>TRBJ1-1|TRBD1|TRBV9
CASSPQGSLNTEAFF
>TRBJ2-7|TRBD1|TRBV5-1
CASSLAWTGAYEQYF
>TRBJ2-5|TRBD2|TRBV5-4
CASSSGGAVGETQYF
>TRBJ2-2|.|TRBV4-1
CASSQDRASPAGELFF
>TRBJ1-2|.|TRBV27
CASSNQRNYGYTF
>TRBJ2-5|.|TRBV6-1
CASAQARETQYF
>TRBJ2-3|.|TRBV5-4
CASSITGTDTQYF
>TRBJ2-5|TRBD2|TRBV5-8
CASSLTSGRGRTETQYF
>TRBJ1-5|.|TRBV19
CASRTDRYNQPQHF